One sample yielded the 17 T cell receptor beta chains listed below, sequenced in a study of T-cell memory formation after mild COVID-19. One entry per CDR3 protein results from TCRdb running MiXCR on the 5' RACE reads. In the table there are over 400,000 distinct CDR3 sequences, 20% to 25% of which are singletons. Material for sequencing was PBMCs or a T cell subset sorted from them (not recorded which). These receptors all come from an adult woman who had mild COVID-19 (a few samples of this study predate the infection). Cell type and time point are not known.

This clonotype was found a few times. V usage is TRBV24-1 and J usage is TRBJ2-5; 9 bases map to TRBD1. CDR3 size: 17 residues. Germline V gene data show CDR1 as KGHDR and CDR2 as SFDVKD. The ends lost 4 bases at V and 4 bases at J; junction bases unmatched: 12. The CDR3 region is CATSEPIGTGQRETQYF. CDR3 sequence (DNA): TGTGCCACCAGTGAGCCGATAGGGACAGGGCAGAGAGAGACCCAGTACTTC.

This chain links TRBV4-1 with TRBJ1-1; 9 bases agree with TRBD1. Per the germline V gene, CDR1 is MGHRA and CDR2 is YSYEKL. The J segment lost 1 base and the V segment lost 3 bases, leaving 6 bases of the junction unmatched. The CDR3 extends over 16 amino acids. The CDR3 DNA reads as TGCGCCAGCAGCCACAACAGGGGGCGAGGGAACACTGAAGCTTTCTTT. This sequence encodes CASSHNRGRGNTEAFF.

This clonotype was counted between two and nine times. The rearrangement links TRBV27 to TRBJ2-2; D remains ambiguous. CDR3 length equals 16 residues. Trimming stripped 5 bases from V and 3 bases from J, with 16 bases between. CDR1 is MNHEY, CDR2 SMNVEV, per germline (reference sequence). For the CDR3, the DNA is TGTGCCAGCAGTCCCATACCCACCACTCACACCGGGGAGCTGTTTTTT. This gives the protein CASSPIPTTHTGELFF.

This clonotype appeared many times. V usage is TRBV14 and J usage is TRBJ2-7; no definite D call. CDR3 length equals 14 residues. Looked up from germline, CDR1 is SGHDN and CDR2 is FVKESK. V was shortened by 2 bases and J by 1 base, with 9 bases between the two germline ends. CDR3 DNA: TGTGCCAGCAGCCAACTGTACAGTTCCTACGAGCAGTACTTC. It is translated as CASSQLYSSYEQYF.

The genes are TRBV5-4 and TRBJ2-6; D unclear. The CDR3 extends over 15 amino acids. The V end was cut by 2 bases, the J end by 1 base, with 7 bases between. The germline V gene has CDR1 SGHNT and CDR2 YYREEE (reference sequence). The CDR3 loop is CASSFRRSGANVLTF. CDR3 coding DNA: TGTGCCAGCAGCTTCCGAAGGTCTGGGGCCAACGTCCTGACTTTC.

This clonotype was seen only a few times. This rearrangement joins TRBV12-3 or TRBV12-4 to TRBJ1-4; 9 bases line up with TRBD1. The CDR3 has 17 residues. The V gene end was trimmed by 4 bases and the J gene end by 9 bases; junction bases not matched to a gene: 15. CDR3 loop: CASSSLGGGTGSQKLFF. Written as DNA, the CDR3 is TGTGCCAGCAGTTCACTCGGGGGAGGGACAGGGTCCCAAAAACTGTTTTTT.

This clonotype has only a few counts. The rearrangement joins TRBV21-1 to TRBJ2-7; the table's D gene call, TRBD1, was not cross checked with the DNA. TRBV21-1 is a listed pseudogene. This CDR3 comprises 12 residues. DNA for the CDR3: TGTGCCAGCAGCTTACAGGGCCACGAGCAGTACTTC. Protein: CASSLQGHEQYF.

This chain joins TRBV7-9 and TRBJ1-1; D is ambiguous. Germline CDR1 SEHNR, CDR2 FQNEAQ (reference sequence). V was clipped by 5 bases and J by 11 bases, with 9 bases between them. The CDR3 runs 10 residues. This CDR3 reads CASSPRAAFF. CDR3 bases: TGTGCCAGCAGCCCTAGGGCGGCTTTCTTT.

This clonotype was counted a single time. The V call is TRBV5-4, the J call TRBJ1-5; D unresolved. Between the trimmed V and J ends, which lost 4 bases and 15 bases, there was a span of 8 bases. Per the germline V gene, CDR1 is SGHNT and CDR2 is YYREEE (reference sequence). The CDR3 contains 9 residues. The chain's CDR3 is CASSHPGHF. CDR3 in DNA: TGTGCCAGCAGCCACCCCGGGCATTTT.

This clonotype was observed a handful of times. The chain couples TRBV6-2 or TRBV6-3 to TRBJ1-6; D is perhaps TRBD1 (5 bases). Germline V gene sequence: CDR1 MNHEY, CDR2 SVGEGT. V was shortened by 4 bases and J by 7 bases, with 14 bases between the two germline ends. The CDR3 sequence is 15 residues long. CDR3 DNA sequence: TGTGCCAGCAGTTGGGGCGGGACTGCCAATTCACCCCTCCACTTT. Protein: CASSWGGTANSPLHF.

This rearrangement joins TRBV4-1 to TRBJ1-2, with D hard to call. This CDR3 region has 16 residues. Between the trimmed V and J ends, which lost 1 base and 6 bases, there was a span of 18 bases. CDR1 and CDR2 (germline): MGHRA, YSYEKL. DNA for the CDR3: TGCGCCAGCAGCCAAGTCGGAGGCGGGAGCCCGGATGGCTACACCTTC. It specifies CASSQVGGGSPDGYTF.

This clonotype was observed a few times. V usage is TRBV5-1 and J usage is TRBJ1-1; possible D gene TRBD1, 6 bases. The CDR3 is made up of 16 amino acids. The germline V gene encodes CDR1 SGHRS and CDR2 YFSETQ. V lost 0 bases and J lost 2, with 14 bases in between. CDR3 loop: CASSLGVRGPNTEAFF. The CDR3 nucleotides are TGCGCCAGCAGCTTGGGGGTCCGGGGGCCCAACACTGAAGCTTTCTTT.

This clonotype has more than one count but fewer than ten. This chain joins TRBV12-5 and TRBJ2-3, with D unclear. Trimming cost V 1 base and J 2 bases, with 13 bases left between them. Germline CDR1 LGHNT, CDR2 FRNRAP. The CDR3 runs 16 residues. CDR3 sequence: CASGLEFYGFTDTQYF. CDR3 sequence (DNA): TGTGCTAGTGGTTTGGAGTTTTACGGGTTCACAGATACGCAGTATTTT.

V is TRBV12-3 or TRBV12-4 and J is TRBJ1-1; D possibly corresponds to TRBD1 (6 bases). The V end was cut by 6 bases, the J end by 1 base, with 15 bases between. The CDR3 extends over 15 amino acids. The CDR3 region is CASRLVQGGNTEAFF. DNA for the CDR3: TGTGCCAGCAGGCTGGTACAGGGAGGGAACACTGAAGCTTTCTTT.

The chain recombines TRBV9 with TRBJ2-1; maybe TRBD1 (5 bases). Deletions cut 4 bases from V and 8 bases from J, with 19 bases between. The CDR3 length is 15 residues. CDR1 and CDR2 from the germline V gene are SGDLS and YYNGEE. DNA of the CDR3: TGTGCCAGCAGCCCCCCAGGGCCCCTCCAATATGAGCAGTTCTTC. It encodes CASSPPGPLQYEQFF.

The sample holds a few counts of this clonotype. The gene calls are TRBV15 and TRBJ1-2; D remains unclear. The CDR3 runs to 13 residues. The germline CDR1 and CDR2 sequences are LNHNV and YYDKDF (reference sequence). Trimming removed 0 bases at V and 4 bases at J, with 6 bases between. CDR3 region: CATSRERSYGYTF. CDR3 bases: TGTGCCACCAGCAGAGAACGCAGCTATGGCTACACCTTC.

In its sample, this clonotype was seen a few times. This chain joins TRBV4-1 and TRBJ2-2, with 9 bases fitting TRBD1. The V segment lost 3 bases and the J segment 8 bases; nucleotides outside the gene matches: 10. In germline, CDR1 is MGHRA, CDR2 YSYEKL. CDR3 length: 16 amino acids. CDR3 amino acids: CASSHPPGQGPGELFF. As DNA, the CDR3 is TGCGCCAGCAGCCACCCCCCGGGACAGGGCCCGGGGGAGCTGTTTTTT.